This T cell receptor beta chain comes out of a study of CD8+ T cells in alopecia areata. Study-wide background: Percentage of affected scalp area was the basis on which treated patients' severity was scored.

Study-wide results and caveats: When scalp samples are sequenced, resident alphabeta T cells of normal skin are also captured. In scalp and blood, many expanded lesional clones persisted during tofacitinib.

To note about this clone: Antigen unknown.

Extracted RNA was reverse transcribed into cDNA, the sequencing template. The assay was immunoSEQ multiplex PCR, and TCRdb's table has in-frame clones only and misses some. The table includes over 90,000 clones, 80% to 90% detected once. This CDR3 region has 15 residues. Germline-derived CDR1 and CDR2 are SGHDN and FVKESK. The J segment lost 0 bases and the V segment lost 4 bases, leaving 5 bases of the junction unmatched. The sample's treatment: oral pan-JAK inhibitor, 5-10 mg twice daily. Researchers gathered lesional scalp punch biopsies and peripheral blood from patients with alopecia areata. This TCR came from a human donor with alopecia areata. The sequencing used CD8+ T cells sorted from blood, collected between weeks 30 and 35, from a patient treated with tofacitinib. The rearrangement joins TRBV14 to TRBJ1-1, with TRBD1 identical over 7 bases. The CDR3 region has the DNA TGTGCCAGCAGCCTGACGGACAGGTTGAACACTGAAGCTTTCTTT. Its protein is CASSLTDRLNTEAFF.